The sequence of this T cell receptor (beta chain) was determined in a study of cytomegalovirus exposure and HLA in healthy donors. Germline CDR1 is MNHEY and CDR2 is SVGAGI. Deletions cut 2 bases from V and 1 base from J, with 9 bases between. The CDR3 is 15 residues long. General study findings and limits: Reportedly, diagnosis of cytomegalovirus status by the classifier showed high specificity and sensitivity. Altogether, 164 TCR beta chains were recorded as cytomegalovirus-associated. Rare TCR sequences predominated, though certain public TCRs were found in many donors. In a later analysis, first-cohort TCR clusters were found to tend to co-occur in the 100 to 150 validation repertoires.

Comment on this clone: Its antigen remains unidentified.

The table came from immunoSEQ multiplex PCR; TCRdb's copy has only in-frame clones and leaves some out. Among approximately 65,000 clones listed, 80% to 95% were seen once. The sequenced sample was PBMCs. The receptor was isolated from a man younger than 35 in good health and CMV-seropositive. The V call is TRBV6-5, the J call TRBJ1-5; D possibly corresponds to TRBD1 (5 bases). This CDR3 is CASSYGAASNQPQHF. CDR3 sequence (DNA): TGTGCCAGCAGTTACGGGGCGGCGAGCAATCAGCCCCAGCATTTT.